This T cell receptor (beta chain) was found in a study of T-cell reconstitution after alpha-beta-depleted transplantation in children. Unique molecular identifiers were used in preparing the TCRbeta library. TCRdb re-called the PCR reads through MiXCR, storing one row per CDR3 protein. This table holds about 500,000 distinct CDR3 sequences, about 30% found once. The V end lost 6 bases, the J end lost 6 bases, and 22 bases lay between the germline ends. In germline, CDR1 is SGHNT, CDR2 YENEEA. The CDR3 length is 16 residues. The sample was PBMCs from the stem cell graft donor, taken from the stem cell graft. The sequence was obtained from a human donor who donated a stem cell graft to a child with aplastic anemia. The J gene is TRBJ2-3, the V gene TRBV11-3; D is ambiguous. This chain's CDR3 is CASRPDPEAAVDTQYF. CDR3 coding DNA: TGTGCCAGCAGACCGGACCCCGAGGCGGCTGTGGATACGCAGTATTTT. Using reference TRBV11-3 and TRBJ2-3 for the parts outside the CDR3, the full variable domain is EAGVVQSPRYKIIEKKQPVAFWCNPISGHNTLYWYLQNLGQGPELLIRYENEEAVDDSQLPKDRFSAERLKGVDSTLKIQPAELGDSAVYLCASRPDPEAAVDTQYFGPGTRLTVL.